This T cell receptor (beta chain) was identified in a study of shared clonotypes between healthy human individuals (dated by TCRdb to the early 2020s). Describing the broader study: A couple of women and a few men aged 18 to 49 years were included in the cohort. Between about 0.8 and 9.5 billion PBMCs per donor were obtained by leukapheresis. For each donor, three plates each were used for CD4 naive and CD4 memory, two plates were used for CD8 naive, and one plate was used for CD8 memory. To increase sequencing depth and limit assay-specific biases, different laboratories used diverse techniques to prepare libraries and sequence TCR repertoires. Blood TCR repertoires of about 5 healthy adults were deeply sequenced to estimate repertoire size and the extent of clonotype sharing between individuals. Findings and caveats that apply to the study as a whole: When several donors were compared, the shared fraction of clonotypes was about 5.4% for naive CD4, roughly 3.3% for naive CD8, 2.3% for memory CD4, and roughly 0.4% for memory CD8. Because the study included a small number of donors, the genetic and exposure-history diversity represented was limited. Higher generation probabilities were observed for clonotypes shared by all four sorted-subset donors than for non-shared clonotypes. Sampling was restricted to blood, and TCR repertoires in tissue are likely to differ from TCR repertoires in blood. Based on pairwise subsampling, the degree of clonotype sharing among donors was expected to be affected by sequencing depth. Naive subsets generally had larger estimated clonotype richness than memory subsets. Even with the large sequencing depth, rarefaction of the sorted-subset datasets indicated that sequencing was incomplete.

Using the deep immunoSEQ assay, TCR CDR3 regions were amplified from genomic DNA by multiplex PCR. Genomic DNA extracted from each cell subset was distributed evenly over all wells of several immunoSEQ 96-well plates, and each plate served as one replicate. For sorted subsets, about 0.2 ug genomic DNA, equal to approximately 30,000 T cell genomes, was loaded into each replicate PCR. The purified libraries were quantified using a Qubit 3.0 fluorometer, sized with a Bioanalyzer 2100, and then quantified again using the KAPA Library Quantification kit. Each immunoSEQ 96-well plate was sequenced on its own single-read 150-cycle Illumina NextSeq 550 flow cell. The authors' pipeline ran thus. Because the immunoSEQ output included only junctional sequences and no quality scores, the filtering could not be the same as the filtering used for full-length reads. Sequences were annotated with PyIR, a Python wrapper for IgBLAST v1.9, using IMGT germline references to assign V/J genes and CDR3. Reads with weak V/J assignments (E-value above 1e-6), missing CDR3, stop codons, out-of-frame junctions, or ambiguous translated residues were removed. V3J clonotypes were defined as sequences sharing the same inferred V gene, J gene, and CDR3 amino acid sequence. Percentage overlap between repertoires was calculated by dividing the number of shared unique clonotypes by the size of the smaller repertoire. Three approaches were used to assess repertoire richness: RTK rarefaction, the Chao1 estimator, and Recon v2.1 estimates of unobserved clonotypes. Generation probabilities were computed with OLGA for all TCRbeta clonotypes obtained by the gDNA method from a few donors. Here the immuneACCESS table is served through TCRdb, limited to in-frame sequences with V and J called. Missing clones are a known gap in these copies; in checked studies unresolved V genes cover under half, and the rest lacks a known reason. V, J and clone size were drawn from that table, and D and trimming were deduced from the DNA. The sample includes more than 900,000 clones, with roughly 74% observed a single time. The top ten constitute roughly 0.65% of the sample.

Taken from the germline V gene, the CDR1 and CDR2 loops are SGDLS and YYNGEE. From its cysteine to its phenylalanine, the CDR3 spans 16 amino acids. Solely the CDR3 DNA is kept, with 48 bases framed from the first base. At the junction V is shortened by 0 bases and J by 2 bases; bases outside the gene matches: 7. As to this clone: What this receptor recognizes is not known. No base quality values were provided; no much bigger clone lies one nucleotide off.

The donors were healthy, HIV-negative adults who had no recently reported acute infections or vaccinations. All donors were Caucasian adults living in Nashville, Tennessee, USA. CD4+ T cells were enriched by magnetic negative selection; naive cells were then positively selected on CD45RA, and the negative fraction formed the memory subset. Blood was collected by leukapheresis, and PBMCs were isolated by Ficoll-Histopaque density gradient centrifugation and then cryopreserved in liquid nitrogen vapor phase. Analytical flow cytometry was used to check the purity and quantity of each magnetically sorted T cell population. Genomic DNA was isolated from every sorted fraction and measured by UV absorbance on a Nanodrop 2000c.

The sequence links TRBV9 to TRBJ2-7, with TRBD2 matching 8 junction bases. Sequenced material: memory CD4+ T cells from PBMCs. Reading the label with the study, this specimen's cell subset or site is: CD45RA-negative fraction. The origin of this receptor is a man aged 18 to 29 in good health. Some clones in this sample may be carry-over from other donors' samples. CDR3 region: CASSVGVSGSTYEQYF. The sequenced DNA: TGTGCCAGCAGCGTAGGAGTCAGCGGGAGCACCTACGAGCAGTACTTC.